This T cell receptor beta chain appears in the sequencing data of a study of blood T cells in healthy people across ages. Comments on this clonotype: Its antigen is as yet unknown.

The CDR3 consists of 14 residues. V dropped 3 bases and J dropped 8 bases, with 11 bases sitting between them. Germline V gives CDR1 MNHEY, CDR2 SMNVEV (reference sequence). Whole-study findings and limits: There were more naive CD4+ cells and higher diversity in long-lived donors than in aged donors.

Combining a sample-barcoded 5' primer with a J-beta primer mix, a second PCR ran for about 6 to 11 cycles. MiXCR, run by TCRdb on the 5' RACE reads, gives a single entry per CDR3 protein. The sample consists of roughly 800,000 distinct CDR3 sequences, about 55% of them appearing once. Isolated PBMCs totaled at least 7 million in each sample. The sequence derives from a man aged 80 or over in good health. The source material was blood. V and J are TRBV27 and TRBJ1-6, with D tentatively TRBD1 (5 bases). The CDR3 DNA reads as TGTGCCAGCAGTTTCAGCAGGGTGGATTCACCCCTCCACTTT. This encodes CASSFSRVDSPLHF.